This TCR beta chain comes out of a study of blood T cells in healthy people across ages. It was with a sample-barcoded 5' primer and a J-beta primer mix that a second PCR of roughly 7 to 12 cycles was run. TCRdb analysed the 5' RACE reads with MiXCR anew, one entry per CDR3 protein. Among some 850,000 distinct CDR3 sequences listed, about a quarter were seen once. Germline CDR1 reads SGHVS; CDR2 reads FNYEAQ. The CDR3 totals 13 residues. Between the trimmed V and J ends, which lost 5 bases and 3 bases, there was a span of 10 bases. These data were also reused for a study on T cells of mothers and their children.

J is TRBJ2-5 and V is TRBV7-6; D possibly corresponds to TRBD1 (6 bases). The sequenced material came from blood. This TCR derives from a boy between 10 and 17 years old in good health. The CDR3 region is CASSGGQKETQYF. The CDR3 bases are TGTGCCAGCAGCGGAGGACAGAAAGAGACCCAGTACTTC.